The 2 T cell receptor beta chains given below trace back to one sample, sequenced in a study of a mutant IDH1 vaccine in newly diagnosed glioma. Time point specified: week 11, during vaccination. The investigators gave 300 ug of mutant IDH1 20-mer peptide in each vaccine dose, together with topical imiquimod. Their antigens are not known. TCRdb's copy holds only in-frame clones and misses some; the assay was immunoSEQ multiplex PCR. This sample has under 150,000 clones, with roughly 90% found just once. The material was PBMCs, obtained from a glioma patient whose treatment included an IDH1 peptide vaccine. The receptors derive from a woman between 50 and 59 years old with glioma.

The V gene is TRBV15, the J gene TRBJ2-1; 7 nucleotides align to TRBD1. Germline-derived CDR1 and CDR2 are LNHNV and YYDKDF (reference sequence). The CDR3 covers 14 residues. V lost 3 bases to trimming and J lost 8 bases; unmatched junction nucleotides: 7. The CDR3 is CATSSRQGSYEQFF. Written as DNA, the CDR3 is TGTGCCACCAGCAGTAGACAGGGTAGTTATGAGCAGTTCTTC.

This clone was detected once. The J gene is TRBJ2-4, the V gene TRBV19; D is perhaps TRBD2 (6 bases). The CDR3 is 17 amino acids. V was pared by 7 bases and J by 0 bases, with 19 bases between. Germline V CDR1 and CDR2: LNHDA, SQIVND (reference sequence). The CDR3 region is CASKEWVGREAKNIQYF. The CDR3 DNA reads as TGTGCCAGTAAAGAGTGGGTGGGGCGGGAAGCCAAAAACATTCAGTACTTC.